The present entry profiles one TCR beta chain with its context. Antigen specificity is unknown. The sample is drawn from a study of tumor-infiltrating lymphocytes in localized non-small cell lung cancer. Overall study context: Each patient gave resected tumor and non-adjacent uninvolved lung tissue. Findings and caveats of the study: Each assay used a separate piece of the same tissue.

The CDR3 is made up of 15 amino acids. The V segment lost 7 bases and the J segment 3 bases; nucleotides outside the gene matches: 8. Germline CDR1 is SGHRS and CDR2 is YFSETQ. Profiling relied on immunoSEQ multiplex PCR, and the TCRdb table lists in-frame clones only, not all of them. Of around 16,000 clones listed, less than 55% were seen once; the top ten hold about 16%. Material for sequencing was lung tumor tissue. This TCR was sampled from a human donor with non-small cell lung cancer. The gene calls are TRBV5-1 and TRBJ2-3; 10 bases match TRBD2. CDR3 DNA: TGCGCCAGCGAAAGGAGCGGGGGGGGGACAGATACGCAGTATTTT. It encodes CASERSGGGTDTQYF.